Listed below are T cell receptor beta chains from one sample, sequenced in a study of T cells in Graves' hyperthyroidism and ophthalmopathy. TCRdb passed the multiplex PCR reads through MiXCR, listing each CDR3 protein once. This table holds 95,000 to 110,000 distinct CDR3 sequences, around a sixth found once. The sample consisted of blood. The receptors derive from a woman in her forties or fifties with Graves' hyperthyroidism. CDR3s include the opening cysteine and the closing phenylalanine or tryptophan.

V	CDR3
TRBV24-1	CATSDRTGSSYNEQFF
TRBV2	CASGPNPGTEAFF
TRBV15	CATSRGQGTGEQYF
TRBV5-1	CASSSLETQYF
TRBV27	CASSPQGLNTEAFF
TRBV20-1	CSTPGTRDNEQFF
TRBV7-2	CASSLSSGILKETQYF
TRBV6-1	CASRHQGNEQFF
TRBV30	CAWKDSVHETYEQYF
TRBV20-1	CSARQGDSGYTF
TRBV14	CASSQGLATYEQYF
TRBV30	CAWTPRESTDTQYF
TRBV20-1	CSARVGGGTETQYF
TRBV4-1	CASSQVRDTQYF
TRBV30	CAWSPSLSFNEQFF
TRBV5-1	CASSLFTGTGLNNEQFF
TRBV9	CASSFWTGFTDTQYF
TRBV18	CASSPGRNQPQHF
TRBV10-2	CASSDWDRVRTDTQYF
TRBV2	CASSEWQSVDTQYF
TRBV28	CASSLFSLQLNTEAFF
TRBV19	CASNRQGGSDYGYTF
TRBV2	CASRETSGSTDTQYF
TRBV6-1	CASLSGRQVGYTF
TRBV30	CAWTLWPHVGYTF
TRBV7-2	CASSFRTGQGNTIYF
TRBV28	CASSLFSAGAETMNTEAFF
TRBV18	CASSPVQGLGNTGELFF
TRBV12-3/TRBV12-4	CASSPSGIRTDTQYF
TRBV7-9	CASTLDVGGRGANVLTF
TRBV5-5	CASSLYSYNEQFF
TRBV12-3/TRBV12-4	CASSWVDQETQYF
TRBV20-1	CSARDRSVSYEQYF
TRBV7-3	CASSSRGTSGNTGELFF
TRBV6-2/TRBV6-3	CASRIQGGARNGYTF
TRBV7-9	CASSPSTMETQYF
TRBV7-2	CASSSGLARGEETQYF